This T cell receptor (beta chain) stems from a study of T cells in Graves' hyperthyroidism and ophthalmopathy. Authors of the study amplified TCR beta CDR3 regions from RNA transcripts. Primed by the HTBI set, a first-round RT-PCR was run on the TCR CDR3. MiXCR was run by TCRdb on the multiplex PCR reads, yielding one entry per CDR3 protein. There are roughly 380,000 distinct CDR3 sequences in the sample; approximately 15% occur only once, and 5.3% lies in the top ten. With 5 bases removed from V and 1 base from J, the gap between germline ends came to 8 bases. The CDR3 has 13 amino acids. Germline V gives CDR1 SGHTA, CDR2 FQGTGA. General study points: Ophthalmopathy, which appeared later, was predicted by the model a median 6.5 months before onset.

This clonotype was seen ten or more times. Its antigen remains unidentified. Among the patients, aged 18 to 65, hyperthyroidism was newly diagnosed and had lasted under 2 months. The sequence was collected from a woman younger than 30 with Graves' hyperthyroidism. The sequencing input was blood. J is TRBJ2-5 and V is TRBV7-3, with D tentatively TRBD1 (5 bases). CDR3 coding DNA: TGTGCCAGCAGCATAGGGGTCCAAGAGACCCAGTACTTC. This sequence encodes CASSIGVQETQYF. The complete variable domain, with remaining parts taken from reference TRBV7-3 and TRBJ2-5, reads GAGVSQTPSNKVTEKGKYVELRCDPISGHTALYWYRQSLGQGPEFLIYFQGTGAADDSGLPNDRFFAVRPEGSVSTLKIQRTERGDSAVYLCASSIGVQETQYFGPGTRLLVL.